The TCR beta chain described here comes from a study of T-cell memory formation after mild COVID-19. TCRdb reprocessed the 5' RACE reads via MiXCR and lists one record per CDR3 protein. The data contain roughly 300,000 distinct CDR3 sequences, approximately 13% of them singletons. The CDR3 has 15 residues. The germline gives CDR1 SGHRS, CDR2 YFSETQ. The V gene end was trimmed by 4 bases and the J gene end by 1 base; junction bases not matched to a gene: 8. Sequenced input: PBMCs or a T cell subset sorted from them (not recorded which). The TCR was taken from a man between 18 and 35 years old who had mild COVID-19 (a few samples of this study predate the infection). Cell type and time point are not known. The rearrangement joins TRBV5-1 to TRBJ2-7, with 7 nucleotides matching TRBD1. CDR3 sequence: CASSVQPGQSYEQYF. The CDR3, as DNA: TGCGCCAGCAGCGTACAACCGGGACAGTCCTACGAGCAGTACTTC.